Listed below are T cell receptor beta chains from one sample, sequenced in a study of T cell responses to AZD1222 COVID-19 vaccine. Clones were sequenced by immunoSEQ multiplex PCR, and TCRdb holds only the in-frame ones, with some missing. The data hold 100,000 to 120,000 clones, with roughly 89% observed a single time. Sequenced here: peripheral blood, sampled 28 days after the second AZD1222 dose. The receptors here all came from an adult who received the AZD1222 COVID-19 vaccine. The conserved cysteine and the conserved F or W are not part of the CDR3 here.

>TRBV4-1|TRBJ2-7
ASSLYSGRNGQY
>TRBV7-9|TRBJ2-2
ASSLPGLNTGELF
>TRBV5-4|TRBJ2-7
ASSPLGVYEQY
>TRBV23-1|TRBJ2-3
ASSQSNSGGANRGSDWTQY
>TRBV7-2|TRBJ2-3
ASSLAGAGTDTQY
>TRBV28|TRBJ1-4
ASSSQGIKEKLF
>TRBV9|TRBJ1-1
ASSEFIKGAANTEAF
>TRBV30|TRBJ1-3
AWSAMSGNTIY
>TRBV30|TRBJ1-2
AWSAGGITNYGYT
>TRBV5-6|TRBJ2-2
ASSLRSGGPGELF
>TRBV27|TRBJ2-6
ASRNGALISGANVLT
>TRBV7-3|TRBJ2-1
ASSPGPMGVRDEQF
>TRBV12-3/TRBV12-4|TRBJ2-7
ASSPPYEQY
>TRBV27|TRBJ2-2
ASSPKRTQNTGELF
>TRBV6-5|TRBJ1-2
ASRWTEKDGYT
>TRBV2|TRBJ1-2
ASRTSGSDGYT
>TRBV28|TRBJ1-2
ASSLRPGGDYGYT
>TRBV24-1|TRBJ2-3
ATSDHRTSTDTQY
>TRBV5-1|TRBJ1-6
ASSVDSYNSPLH
>TRBV11-2|TRBJ1-4
ASSLSRVDEKLF
>TRBV9|TRBJ2-3
ASSVLADTQY
>TRBV5-1|TRBJ1-4
ASSFDRTATNEKLF
>TRBV6-5|TRBJ2-7
ASKLPGPIYEQY
>TRBV5-1|TRBJ2-5
ASSLWSATQETQY
>TRBV7-9|TRBJ2-1
ASSSRTSGSYRVQF
>TRBV7-3|TRBJ2-1
ASSSTGGEQF
>TRBV7-3|TRBJ2-5
ASRNYGDPSGETQY
>TRBV19|TRBJ2-4
ASSMTLLAKNIQY
>TRBV5-1|TRBJ2-1
ASSLVRQNEQF
>TRBV6-5|TRBJ2-7
ASKTGAGNEQY
>TRBV11-2|TRBJ2-5
ASSQGGLAGVGETQY
>TRBV29-1|TRBJ2-7
SVVGYRGSYEQY
>TRBV6-5|TRBJ2-7
ASSGQGPYEQY
>TRBV28|TRBJ1-1
ASGGRGHTEAF
>TRBV18|TRBJ1-4
ASSTAGEGAEKLF
>TRBV24-1|TRBJ1-4
ATRSATNEKLF
>TRBV2|TRBJ1-5
ASSRDSSDNQPQH
>TRBV10-3|TRBJ2-7
AISDERASYEQY
>TRBV7-2|TRBJ1-1
ASSLGLGLYNTEAF
>TRBV5-1|TRBJ2-7
ASSLSGVNEQY
>TRBV27|TRBJ2-7
ASSLSGLGTYEQY
>TRBV5-8|TRBJ2-7
ASSLGVYEQY
>TRBV28|TRBJ2-7
ASSITGDRSYEQY
>TRBV7-3|TRBJ1-6
ASSLKGTGDSPLH
>TRBV18|TRBJ2-1
ASSPQTSGAEQF
>TRBV28|TRBJ2-7
ASRTGGPAIYEQY
>TRBV3-1/TRBV3-2|TRBJ2-7
ASSQDLNDKQY